The TCR beta chain described here comes from a study of cytomegalovirus exposure and HLA in healthy donors. It was with 60 Vbeta and 13 Jbeta primers that the PCR ran. Profiled with immunoSEQ multiplex PCR; TCRdb holds only in-frame clones, not every one. The data show 100,000 to 150,000 clones, with approximately 75% seen just once and less than 5% held by the top ten. About this clone itself: Its antigen remains unknown.

Unrecorded immune exposure was likely among donors, who were nominally healthy when sampled. CDR1 and CDR2 from the germline V gene are WSHSY and SAAADI. There are 11 residues in the CDR3. Between the trimmed V and J ends, which lost 7 bases and 8 bases, there was a span of 9 bases. Study findings and constraints: Presence/absence analyses rested on an assumption that sequencing depth was roughly uniform across donors. When analyzed later, a missense DCLRE1C variant was found to be linked to TCR beta V- and J-gene trimming.

Sequencing was done on a sample of PBMCs. The chain combines TRBV10-2 with TRBJ2-1; TRBD2 is a possible D gene (6 bases). The TCR was taken from a man younger than 45 in good health and CMV-seronegative. This CDR3 is CASTRGDEQFF. As DNA, the CDR3 is TGCGCCAGCACCCGCGGGGATGAGCAGTTCTTC.